The present T cell receptor (beta chain) was sequenced within a study of CD8 T cells in Susac syndrome. Study-wide findings and caveats: It was acknowledged in the study that the number of individuals who were included in its TCR sequencing and HLA analysis was relatively small.

The CDR3 is 15 residues long. J lost 3 bases, V lost 0 bases, and 5 bases had no gene match. Germline values: CDR1 DFQATT, CDR2 SNEGSKA (reference sequence). Reverse transcription of roughly 0.45 to 1 ug RNA used random hexamers. TCRdb redid the calling of the immunoSEQ multiplex PCR reads with MiXCR, one entry per CDR3 protein. The repertoire includes 100,000 to 150,000 distinct CDR3 sequences, about 94% of them detected once, and around 0.2% sits in the top ten. As to this clonotype: Antigen specificity is unknown.

The clonotype originates from a human donor with Susac syndrome. The chain has TRBV20-1 and TRBJ2-1; 7 bases line up with TRBD2. The sample consisted of CD8+ T cells from PBMCs. The CDR3 sequence: CSARDVAGGYNEQFF. The CDR3, as DNA: TGCAGTGCTAGAGACGTAGCGGGTGGCTACAATGAGCAGTTCTTC.